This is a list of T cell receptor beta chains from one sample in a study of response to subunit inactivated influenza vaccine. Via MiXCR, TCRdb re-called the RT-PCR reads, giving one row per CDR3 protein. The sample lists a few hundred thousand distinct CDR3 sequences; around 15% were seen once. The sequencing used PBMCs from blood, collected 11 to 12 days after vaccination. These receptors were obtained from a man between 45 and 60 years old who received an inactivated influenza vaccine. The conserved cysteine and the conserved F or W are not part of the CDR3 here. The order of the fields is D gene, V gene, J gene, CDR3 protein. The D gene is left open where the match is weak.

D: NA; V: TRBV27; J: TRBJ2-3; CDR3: ASSLTHSQRRTDTQY
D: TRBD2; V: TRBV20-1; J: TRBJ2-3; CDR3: SAREWAGVSTDTQY
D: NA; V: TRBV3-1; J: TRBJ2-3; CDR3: ASSRSWTSSPDTQY
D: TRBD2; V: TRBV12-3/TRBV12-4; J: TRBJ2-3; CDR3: AAGVEVTDTQY
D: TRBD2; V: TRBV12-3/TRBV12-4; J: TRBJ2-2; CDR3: ASSPWTSGGPGELF
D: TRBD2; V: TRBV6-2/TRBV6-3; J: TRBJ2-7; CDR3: ASSTGTSGTYEQY
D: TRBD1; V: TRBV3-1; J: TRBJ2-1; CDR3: ASSQVGTGVSYNEQF
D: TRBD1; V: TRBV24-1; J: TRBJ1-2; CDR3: ATRGTGGADYGYT
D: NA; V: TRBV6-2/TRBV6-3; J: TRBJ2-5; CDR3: ASSLGGAKY
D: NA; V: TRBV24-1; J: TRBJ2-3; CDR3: ATSDPTVGQY
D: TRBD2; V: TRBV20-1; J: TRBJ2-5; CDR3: SARRQPGGQETQY
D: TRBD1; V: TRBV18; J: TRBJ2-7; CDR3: ASSARQGDPYEQY
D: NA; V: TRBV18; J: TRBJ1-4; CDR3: ASSPTDSEKLF
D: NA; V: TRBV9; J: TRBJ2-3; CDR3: ASSPIPPGSTDTQY
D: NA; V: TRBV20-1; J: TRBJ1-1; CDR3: SARDLRVVMNTEAF
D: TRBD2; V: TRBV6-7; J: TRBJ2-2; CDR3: ASSYSGLAGNANTGELF
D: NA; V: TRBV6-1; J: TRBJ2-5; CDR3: ASSVVFQETQY
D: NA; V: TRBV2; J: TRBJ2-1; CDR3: ASSTRRGALSYNEQF
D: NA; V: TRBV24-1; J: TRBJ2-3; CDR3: ATSDTGLAQY
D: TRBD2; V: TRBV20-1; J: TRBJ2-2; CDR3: SARDNRGLTTGELF
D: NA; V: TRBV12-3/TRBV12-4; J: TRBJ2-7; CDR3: ASSLVSGEQY
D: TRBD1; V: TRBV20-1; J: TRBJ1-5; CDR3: SAKKTGGAGNQPQH
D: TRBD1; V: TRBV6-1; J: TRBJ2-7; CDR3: ASSERVGQGTEQY
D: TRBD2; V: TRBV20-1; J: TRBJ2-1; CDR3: SAFSSGANNEQF
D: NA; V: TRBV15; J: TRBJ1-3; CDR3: ATSRDTVGNTIY
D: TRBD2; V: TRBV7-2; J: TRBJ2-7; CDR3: ASSLAWFRRGGAEQY
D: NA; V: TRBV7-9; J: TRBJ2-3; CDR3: ASSDQGLSTDTQY